These T cell receptor beta chains were read from a single sample in a study of T cell repertoires in ileal Crohn's disease. This table comes from immunoSEQ multiplex PCR, and its TCRdb copy is limited to in-frame clones, with some not included. The table has roughly 9,600 clones, approximately 82% seen once. The specimen sequenced was ileal tissue. The origin of the receptors is an adult with Crohn's disease. CDR3s include the opening cysteine and the closing phenylalanine or tryptophan. Fields, in order: CDR3 DNA, CDR3 protein, V gene, D gene, clone size, J gene. D genes are given only for firm matches. Size tells how often a clone was seen (once, few, many) or the class of an expanded clone, and some rows leave it out.

cdr3_nt: TGTGCCAGCAACTCCATGGGAGAGACCTACGAGCAGTACTTC
cdr3_aa: CASNSMGETYEQYF
v_call: TRBV5-5
d_call: NA
clone_size: NA
j_call: TRBJ2-7

cdr3_nt: TGTGCCAGCAGCATGGGACACGGGGGGTACGAGCAGTACTTC
cdr3_aa: CASSMGHGGYEQYF
v_call: TRBV5-4
d_call: NA
clone_size: NA
j_call: TRBJ2-7

cdr3_nt: TGTGCCAGCAGCTTAGTTCGCGCTAGCGGGGAAAATGAGCAGTTCTTC
cdr3_aa: CASSLVRASGENEQFF
v_call: TRBV11-2
d_call: TRBD2
clone_size: few
j_call: TRBJ2-1

cdr3_nt: TGTGCCAGCAGCCCAGGACAGGGGGCCTATGGCTACACCTTC
cdr3_aa: CASSPGQGAYGYTF
v_call: TRBV11-2
d_call: TRBD1
clone_size: NA
j_call: TRBJ1-2

cdr3_nt: TGCGCCAGCAGCCAAAGTGGGGGGGCGCTTACTAATGAAAAACTGTTTTTT
cdr3_aa: CASSQSGGALTNEKLFF
v_call: TRBV4-3
d_call: NA
clone_size: NA
j_call: TRBJ1-4

cdr3_nt: TGTGCCAGTAGTATCGTGAGGGGGAGCTCCTACGAGCAGTACTTC
cdr3_aa: CASSIVRGSSYEQYF
v_call: TRBV19
d_call: NA
clone_size: NA
j_call: TRBJ2-7

cdr3_nt: TGCAGCGTCATCCGGGACAACTACGAGCAGTACTTC
cdr3_aa: CSVIRDNYEQYF
v_call: TRBV29-1
d_call: NA
clone_size: NA
j_call: TRBJ2-7

cdr3_nt: TGTGCCAGCTCCTGGGACATCAACACTGAAGCTTTCTTT
cdr3_aa: CASSWDINTEAFF
v_call: TRBV18
d_call: NA
clone_size: NA
j_call: TRBJ1-1

cdr3_nt: TGTGCCTGGAGTAGAGGGGACAAGTACAATGAGCAGTTCTTC
cdr3_aa: CAWSRGDKYNEQFF
v_call: TRBV30
d_call: NA
clone_size: NA
j_call: TRBJ2-1

cdr3_nt: TGCGCCAGCAGCCCGGAAGTGTGGGGACAGGGGAGCGCCGGGGAGCTGTTTTTT
cdr3_aa: CASSPEVWGQGSAGELFF
v_call: TRBV4-3
d_call: TRBD1
clone_size: NA
j_call: TRBJ2-2

cdr3_nt: TGTGCCTGGAGTGTCGGGGGACGGCAGTATTTT
cdr3_aa: CAWSVGGRQYF
v_call: TRBV30
d_call: NA
clone_size: NA
j_call: TRBJ2-3

cdr3_nt: TGTGCCTGGGCCCGGGACAGTTCCGACGAGCAGTACTTC
cdr3_aa: CAWARDSSDEQYF
v_call: TRBV30
d_call: TRBD1
clone_size: NA
j_call: TRBJ2-7

cdr3_nt: TGTGCCAGTAGTTATGGTCTGAAATCCAGGGGAGATACGCAGTATTTT
cdr3_aa: CASSYGLKSRGDTQYF
v_call: TRBV19
d_call: NA
clone_size: NA
j_call: TRBJ2-3

cdr3_nt: TGTGCCAGCAGGTCCCTCGGACAGGGGGGCAGGGAGCAGTACTTC
cdr3_aa: CASRSLGQGGREQYF
v_call: TRBV28
d_call: TRBD1
clone_size: NA
j_call: TRBJ2-7

cdr3_nt: TGTGCCAGCAGCTTGACTAGCGGGGGAGGAGCCTACGAGCAGTACTTC
cdr3_aa: CASSLTSGGGAYEQYF
v_call: TRBV7-2
d_call: TRBD2
clone_size: NA
j_call: TRBJ2-7

cdr3_nt: TGTGCCTGGACAACGGGACAGATCTCTGGAAACACCATATATTTT
cdr3_aa: CAWTTGQISGNTIYF
v_call: TRBV30
d_call: TRBD1
clone_size: NA
j_call: TRBJ1-3

cdr3_nt: TGCAGCGTTCGTCGGGGGACTAATGAGCAGTTCTTC
cdr3_aa: CSVRRGTNEQFF
v_call: TRBV29-1
d_call: NA
clone_size: NA
j_call: TRBJ2-1

cdr3_nt: TGTGCCTGGGACCCGGGACTAGCGGGGGAGGGTGAGCAGTTCTTC
cdr3_aa: CAWDPGLAGEGEQFF
v_call: TRBV30
d_call: TRBD2
clone_size: few
j_call: TRBJ2-1

cdr3_nt: TGTGCCAGCAGTTACAGGGGGCGCACTGAAGCTTTCTTT
cdr3_aa: CASSYRGRTEAFF
v_call: TRBV6-6
d_call: TRBD1
clone_size: NA
j_call: TRBJ1-1

cdr3_nt: TGCGCCAGCAGCTTTTCCGGGTCTCTGGTGAACACTGAAGCTTTCTTT
cdr3_aa: CASSFSGSLVNTEAFF
v_call: TRBV5-1
d_call: NA
clone_size: NA
j_call: TRBJ1-1

cdr3_nt: TGTGCCAGCAGGCTGGGACTAGCGGGGGGTTACAATGAGCAGTTCTTC
cdr3_aa: CASRLGLAGGYNEQFF
v_call: TRBV2
d_call: TRBD2
clone_size: NA
j_call: TRBJ2-1

cdr3_nt: TGTGCCAGCAGTTTTGTCCCTGCAACTAATGAAAAACTGTTTTTT
cdr3_aa: CASSFVPATNEKLFF
v_call: TRBV28
d_call: NA
clone_size: NA
j_call: TRBJ1-4